These T cell receptor beta chains were read from a single sample in a study of T cell repertoires and HLA-DP antigens. Clones were read by immunoSEQ multiplex PCR, and TCRdb kept only the in-frame ones, dropping some. This table has almost 90,000 clones, around nine tenths appearing once. Their recognized antigens are unknown. Sample: CD4+ T cells from PBMCs. These TCRs come from a man aged 50 or older in good health and CMV-seronegative. Both conserved end residues are part of each CDR3. The D gene is left open where the match is weak. The listing skips clone size in some rows; elsewhere it reads once, few, many or a size class.

-	TRBD1	TRBV6-6	15	TRBJ2-1	CASSTRQGRINEQFF	TGTGCCAGCAGTACGCGACAGGGGAGGATCAATGAGCAGTTCTTC
-	TRBD2	TRBV30	19	TRBJ2-7	CAWSVGALAGGPSIYEQYF	TGTGCCTGGAGTGTAGGTGCTCTAGCGGGGGGGCCTTCTATCTACGAGCAGTACTTC
few	-	TRBV15	16	TRBJ1-2	CATSSPRQKRNYGYTF	TGTGCCACCAGCAGCCCGAGACAGAAACGAAACTATGGCTACACCTTC
-	-	TRBV18	14	TRBJ2-5	CASSPSRSQETQYF	TGTGCCAGCTCACCATCACGGTCCCAAGAGACCCAGTACTTC
-	-	TRBV9	13	TRBJ1-1	CASRGGGRAEAFF	TGTGCCAGCAGGGGAGGAGGTCGGGCTGAAGCTTTCTTT
-	-	TRBV5-4	14	TRBJ2-7	CASSSGRAVYEQYF	TGTGCCAGCAGCTCGGGACGGGCCGTCTACGAGCAGTACTTC
once	-	TRBV6-1	15	TRBJ1-5	CASTKPGRTNQPQHF	TGTGCCAGCACTAAACCGGGCAGGACGAATCAGCCCCAGCATTTT
-	-	TRBV21-1	18	TRBJ1-1	CASSKEGVEDRWRTEAFF	TGTGCCAGCAGCAAAGAGGGGGTTGAGGACAGATGGCGCACTGAAGCTTTCTTT
-	-	TRBV6-6	13	TRBJ1-3	CASAGASGNTIYF	TGTGCCAGCGCTGGGGCATCTGGAAACACCATATATTTT
once	-	TRBV19	12	TRBJ2-1	CASSIPPEPQFF	TGTGCCAGTAGTATCCCTCCGGAGCCGCAGTTCTTC
-	-	TRBV6-5	15	TRBJ1-3	CASFKTVPMGNTIYF	TGTGCCAGCTTCAAAACAGTACCAATGGGGAACACCATATATTTT
-	-	TRBV25-1	12	TRBJ2-5	CASTVKRETQYF	TGTGCCAGCACTGTAAAGAGGGAGACCCAGTACTTC
once	-	TRBV11-3	14	TRBJ2-5	CASSLGGNQETQYF	TGTGCCAGCAGCTTGGGGGGCAATCAAGAGACCCAGTACTTC
-	-	TRBV11-3	16	TRBJ1-1	CASSLGAGRVNTEAFF	TGTGCCAGCAGCTTAGGGGCAGGGAGGGTGAACACTGAAGCTTTCTTT
-	-	TRBV29-1	13	TRBJ1-2	CSVEEVSFYGYTF	TGCAGCGTTGAAGAAGTCAGCTTCTATGGCTACACCTTC
-	-	TRBV9	18	TRBJ1-3	CASTSGGQGASPGNTIYF	TGTGCCAGCACTAGTGGTGGGCAGGGAGCCTCTCCTGGAAACACCATATATTTT
-	-	TRBV29-1	14	TRBJ1-1	CSVKVSRGNTEAFF	TGCAGCGTGAAAGTTTCAAGAGGGAACACTGAAGCTTTCTTT
-	-	TRBV18	17	TRBJ1-6	CASSPQGGGDYNSPLHF	TGTGCCAGCTCACCACAGGGAGGGGGGGACTATAATTCACCCCTCCACTTT
-	-	TRBV19	14	TRBJ2-4	CASSSSSRGHIQYF	TGTGCCAGTAGTTCATCGTCCAGGGGACACATTCAGTACTTC
-	TRBD1	TRBV6-1	14	TRBJ2-7	CASRGQELTYEQYF	TGTGCCAGCAGGGGACAGGAACTAACCTACGAGCAGTACTTC
-	-	TRBV14	14	TRBJ1-4	CASSPLQKGEKLFF	TGTGCCAGCAGCCCCCTACAGAAGGGTGAAAAACTGTTTTTT
-	-	TRBV7-9	13	TRBJ2-5	CASSRPGQETQYF	TGTGCCAGCAGCCGCCCCGGACAAGAGACCCAGTACTTC
-	TRBD1	TRBV5-4	14	TRBJ1-2	CASSIGDRAYGYTF	TGTGCCAGCAGCATAGGGGACAGGGCTTATGGCTACACCTTC
few	TRBD1	TRBV11-2	13	TRBJ1-5	CASSSTGIQPQHF	TGTGCCAGCAGCTCGACAGGGATTCAGCCCCAGCATTTT
-	TRBD1	TRBV7-2	14	TRBJ2-5	CASSFGTGVETQYF	TGTGCCAGCAGCTTCGGGACAGGGGTGGAGACCCAGTACTTC
-	TRBD1	TRBV7-6	15	TRBJ1-2	CASSLALVQGGGYTF	TGTGCCAGCAGCTTAGCGCTGGTTCAGGGGGGAGGCTACACCTTC
-	TRBD2	TRBV11-3	16	TRBJ2-2	CASSLGTSGNTGELFF	TGTGCCAGCAGCCTGGGGACTAGCGGAAACACCGGGGAGCTGTTTTTT
once	-	TRBV5-6	16	TRBJ1-4	CASSLVRLDKGEKLFF	TGTGCCAGCAGCTTGGTACGGCTTGATAAAGGAGAAAAACTGTTTTTT
-	TRBD1	TRBV5-1	15	TRBJ1-4	CASKGQAATNEKLFF	TGCGCCAGCAAAGGACAGGCTGCAACTAATGAAAAACTGTTTTTT
-	TRBD2	TRBV7-9	11	TRBJ2-7	CASSSLGTSRF	TGTGCCAGCAGTTCCCTTGGGACTAGCCGTTTC
-	-	TRBV7-9	14	TRBJ2-1	CASSFSTGHGEQFF	TGTGCCAGCAGCTTTTCGACGGGCCACGGTGAGCAGTTCTTC
-	TRBD1	TRBV5-4	18	TRBJ2-3	CASSTGKSTGGYTDTQYF	TGTGCCAGCAGCACCGGAAAATCGACAGGGGGATACACAGATACGCAGTATTTT
few	-	TRBV11-2	14	TRBJ1-2	CASSSQYVNYGYTF	TGTGCCAGCAGCTCGCAGTACGTTAACTATGGCTACACCTTC
-	-	TRBV9	12	TRBJ2-1	CASSQKGGEQFF	TGTGCCAGCAGCCAAAAGGGAGGTGAGCAGTTCTTC
-	-	TRBV10-3	15	TRBJ2-1	CAISESGGSYNEQFF	TGTGCCATCAGTGAGTCGGGCGGATCCTACAATGAGCAGTTCTTC
-	-	TRBV14	12	TRBJ1-2	CASSPNNYGYTF	TGTGCCAGCAGCCCTAATAACTATGGCTACACCTTC
-	-	TRBV7-8	14	TRBJ2-3	CASSLALVADTQYF	TGTGCCAGCAGCTTAGCTCTAGTTGCAGATACGCAGTATTTT
-	TRBD2	TRBV6-5	15	TRBJ2-1	CASTPVGGGYNEQFF	TGTGCCAGCACCCCTGTGGGCGGGGGTTACAATGAGCAGTTCTTC
few	-	TRBV19	19	TRBJ1-2	CASSPAVSRAMALNYGYTF	TGTGCCAGTAGCCCCGCAGTATCCAGGGCTATGGCATTAAACTATGGCTACACCTTC
-	-	TRBV21-1	16	TRBJ1-4	CASSERQTDLSEKLFF	TGTGCCAGCAGCGAAAGACAGACGGACCTAAGTGAAAAACTGTTTTTT
-	TRBD2	TRBV28	15	TRBJ2-5	CASSLLAGFQETQYF	TGTGCCAGCAGTTTACTAGCGGGATTCCAGGAGACCCAGTACTTC
-	TRBD1	TRBV19	14	TRBJ1-1	CASSDRGSTTEAFF	TGTGCCAGTAGCGACAGGGGTTCAACGACTGAAGCTTTCTTT
-	TRBD2	TRBV18	16	TRBJ2-7	CASSPPGLATLGEQYF	TGTGCCAGCTCCCCACCGGGACTAGCGACTTTGGGTGAGCAGTACTTC
-	-	TRBV28	15	TRBJ2-6	CASRKALSGANVLTF	TGTGCCAGCAGAAAAGCCCTCTCTGGGGCCAACGTCCTGACTTTC
once	-	TRBV4-1	15	TRBJ1-4	CASSQGAGRNEKLFF	TGCGCCAGCAGCCAAGGAGCAGGGCGGAATGAAAAACTGTTTTTT
-	-	TRBV7-9	12	TRBJ1-3	CASSTVSDTIYF	TGTGCCAGCAGCACCGTAAGCGACACCATATATTTT
-	-	TRBV19	14	TRBJ2-7	CASSATGTTYEQYF	TGTGCCAGTAGTGCGACCGGGACAACTTACGAGCAGTACTTC
-	-	TRBV5-4	15	TRBJ2-2	CASSLDHPNTGELFF	TGTGCCAGCAGCTTGGATCACCCAAACACCGGGGAGCTGTTTTTT
-	TRBD2	TRBV18	15	TRBJ2-1	CASSRTSGDYNEQFF	TGTGCCAGCTCACGGACTAGCGGGGATTACAATGAGCAGTTCTTC
-	TRBD1	TRBV7-9	14	TRBJ2-7	CASSPTGASYEQYF	TGTGCCAGCAGCCCGACAGGGGCTTCCTACGAGCAGTACTTC
-	-	TRBV6-1	13	TRBJ1-1	CASSGPGRTEAFF	TGTGCCAGCAGTGGCCCGGGTCGCACTGAAGCTTTCTTT
-	TRBD1	TRBV25-1	13	TRBJ1-1	CASRQNRGTEAFF	TGTGCCAGCAGACAAAACAGGGGGACTGAAGCTTTCTTT
once	TRBD2	TRBV19	15	TRBJ2-2	CASSSGGGEPGELFF	TGTGCCAGTTCTAGTGGCGGGGGAGAACCCGGGGAGCTGTTTTTT
-	TRBD1	TRBV5-6	14	TRBJ2-1	CASSLVDRVGEQFF	TGTGCCAGCAGCTTGGTGGACAGGGTGGGTGAGCAGTTCTTC